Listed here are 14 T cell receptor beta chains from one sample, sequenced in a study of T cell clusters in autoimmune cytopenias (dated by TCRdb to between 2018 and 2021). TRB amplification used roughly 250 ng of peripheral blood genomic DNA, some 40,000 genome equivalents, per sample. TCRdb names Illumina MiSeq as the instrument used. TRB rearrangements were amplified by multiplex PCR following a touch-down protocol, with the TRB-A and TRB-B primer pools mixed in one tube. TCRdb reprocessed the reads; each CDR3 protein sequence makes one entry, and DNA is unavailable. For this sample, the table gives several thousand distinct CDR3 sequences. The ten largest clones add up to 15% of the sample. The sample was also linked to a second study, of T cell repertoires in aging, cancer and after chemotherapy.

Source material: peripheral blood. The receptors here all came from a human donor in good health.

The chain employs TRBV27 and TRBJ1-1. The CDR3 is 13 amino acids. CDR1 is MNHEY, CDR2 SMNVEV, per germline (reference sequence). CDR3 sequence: CASSFAMNTEAFF.

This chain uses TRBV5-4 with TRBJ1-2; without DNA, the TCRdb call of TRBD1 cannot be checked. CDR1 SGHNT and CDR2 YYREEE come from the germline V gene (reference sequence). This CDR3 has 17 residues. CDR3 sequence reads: CASSLGGGAGANYGYTF.

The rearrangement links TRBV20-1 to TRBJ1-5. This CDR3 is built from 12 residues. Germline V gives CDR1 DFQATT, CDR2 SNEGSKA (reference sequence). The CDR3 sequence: CSAREGDQPQHF.

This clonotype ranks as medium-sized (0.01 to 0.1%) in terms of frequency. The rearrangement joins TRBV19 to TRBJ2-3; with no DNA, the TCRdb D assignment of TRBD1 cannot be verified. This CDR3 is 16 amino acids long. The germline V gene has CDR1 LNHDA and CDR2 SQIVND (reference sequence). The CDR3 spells CASSISPGTVTDTQYF.

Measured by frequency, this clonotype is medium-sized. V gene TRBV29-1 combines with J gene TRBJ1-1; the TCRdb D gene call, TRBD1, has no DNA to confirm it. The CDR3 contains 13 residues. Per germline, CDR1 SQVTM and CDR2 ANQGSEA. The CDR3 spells CSVAPRTTGEAFF.

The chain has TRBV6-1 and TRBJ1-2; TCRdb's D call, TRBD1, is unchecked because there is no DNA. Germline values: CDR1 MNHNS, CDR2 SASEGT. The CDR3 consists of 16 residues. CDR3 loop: CASRGGTGDPNYGYTF.

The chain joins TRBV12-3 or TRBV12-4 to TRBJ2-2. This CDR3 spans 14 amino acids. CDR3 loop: CASSFQRNTGELFF.

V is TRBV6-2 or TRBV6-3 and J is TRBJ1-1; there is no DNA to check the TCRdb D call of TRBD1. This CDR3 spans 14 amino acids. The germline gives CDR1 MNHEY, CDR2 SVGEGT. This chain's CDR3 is CASSYFGQNTEAFF.

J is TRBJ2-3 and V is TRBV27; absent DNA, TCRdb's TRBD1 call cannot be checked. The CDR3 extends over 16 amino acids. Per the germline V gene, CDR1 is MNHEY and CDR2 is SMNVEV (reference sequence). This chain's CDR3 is CASSLWGRGLTDTQYF.

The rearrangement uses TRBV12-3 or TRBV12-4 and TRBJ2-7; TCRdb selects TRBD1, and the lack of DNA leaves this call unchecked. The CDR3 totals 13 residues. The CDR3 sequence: CASSLDRGSEQYF.

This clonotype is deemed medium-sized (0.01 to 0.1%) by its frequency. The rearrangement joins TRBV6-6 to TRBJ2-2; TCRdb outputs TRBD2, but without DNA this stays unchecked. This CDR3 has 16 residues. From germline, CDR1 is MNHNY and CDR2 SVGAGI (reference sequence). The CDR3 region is CASSYSEGGSTRELFF.

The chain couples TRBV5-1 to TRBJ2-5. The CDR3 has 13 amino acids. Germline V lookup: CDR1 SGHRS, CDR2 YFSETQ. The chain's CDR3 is CASSWGNRETQYF.

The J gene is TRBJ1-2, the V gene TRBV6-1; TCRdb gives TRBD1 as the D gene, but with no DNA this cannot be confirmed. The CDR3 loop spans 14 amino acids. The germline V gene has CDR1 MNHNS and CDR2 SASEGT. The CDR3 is CAAEGDATRYGYTF.

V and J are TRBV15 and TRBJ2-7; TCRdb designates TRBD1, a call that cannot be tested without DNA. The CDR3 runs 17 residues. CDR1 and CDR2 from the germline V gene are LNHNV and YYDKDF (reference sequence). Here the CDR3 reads CATSREKAGQGFYEQYF.